These 32 T cell receptor beta chains share one sample of origin, sequenced in a study of T cells in Graves' hyperthyroidism and ophthalmopathy. TCR beta CDR3 sequences were amplified from RNA transcripts. The HTBI primer set drove a first-round RT-PCR of the TCR CDR3. TCRdb called the multiplex PCR reads again in MiXCR, with one record for every CDR3 protein. Of some 500,000 distinct CDR3 sequences listed, 13% to 15% are singletons. Sequenced: blood. Receptors were obtained from a woman aged 18-29 years with Graves' hyperthyroidism.

This clonotype occurred many times. CDR3 loop: CATSRVFLGAWSINEQFF. The CDR3, as DNA: TGTGCCACCAGCAGAGTTTTTCTTGGGGCCTGGAGCATAAATGAGCAGTTCTTC. The rearrangement links TRBV15 to TRBJ2-1, with TRBD1 as a possible D gene (5 bases). The germline CDR1 and CDR2 sequences are LNHNV and YYDKDF (reference sequence). This CDR3 is built from 18 residues. The V gene lost 1 base and the J gene lost 7 bases, with 23 bases spanning the gap. Supplemented by reference TRBV15 and TRBJ2-1, the full variable domain reads DAMVIQNPRYQVTQFGKPVTLSCSQTLNHNVMYWYQQKSSQAPKLLFHYYDKDFNNEADTPDNFQSRRPNTSFCFLDIRSPGLGDTAMYLCATSRVFLGAWSINEQFFGPGTRLTVL.

This clonotype has ten or more counts. V is TRBV2 and J is TRBJ2-1, with 7 bases that match TRBD2. V shed 10 bases, J shed 6 bases, and the junction held 9 bases outside the gene matches. The germline gives CDR1 SNHLY, CDR2 FYNNEI. CDR3 size: 13 residues. The CDR3 coding sequence is TGTGCCATCCCGCGGGGGTTCCCCAATGAGCAGTTCTTC. Amino acid sequence: CAIPRGFPNEQFF.

This clonotype showed up many times. The V gene is TRBV11-1, the J gene TRBJ1-5; the D gene is possibly TRBD1 (5 bases). V dropped 2 bases and J dropped 4 bases, with 9 bases sitting between them. The CDR3 runs to 14 residues. The germline V gene encodes CDR1 SGHAT and CDR2 FQDESV (reference sequence). This CDR3 is CASSLQGPNQPQHF. The CDR3 coding sequence is TGTGCCAGCAGCTTACAGGGTCCAAATCAGCCCCAGCATTTT.

This clonotype was observed a few times. V and J are TRBV9 and TRBJ2-1; D is ambiguous. Germline V CDR1 and CDR2: SGDLS, YYNGEE. CDR3 length equals 15 residues. Trimming left V 0 bases short and J 5 bases short, with 12 bases between. CDR3 loop: CASSVGVTNNNEQFF. The CDR3 coding sequence is TGTGCCAGCAGCGTAGGGGTAACCAACAACAATGAGCAGTTCTTC.

This clonotype has a count of ten or more. The chain is built from TRBV10-3 and TRBJ1-2, with 10 nucleotides matching TRBD1. CDR1 ENHRY and CDR2 SYGVKD come from the germline V gene. The V segment lost 0 bases and the J segment 3 bases; nucleotides outside the gene matches: 1. The CDR3 loop spans 15 amino acids. The CDR3 nucleotides are TGTGCCATCAGTGAGTCGACAGGGGGCTACTATGGCTACACCTTC. Translation gives CAISESTGGYYGYTF.

This clonotype was counted many times. This chain uses TRBV15 with TRBJ2-5, with D possibly matching TRBD2 (6 bases). The CDR3 covers 15 residues. Germline CDR1 and CDR2: LNHNV and YYDKDF (reference sequence). V dropped 1 base and J dropped 5 bases, with 14 bases sitting between them. CDR3 protein: CATSRGGGSVETQYF. Here the CDR3 DNA reads TGTGCCACCAGCAGAGGTGGAGGGTCGGTTGAGACCCAGTACTTC.

This clonotype has ten or more counts. The chain has TRBV3-1 and TRBJ1-4; the D gene is possibly TRBD1 (6 bases). The CDR3 consists of 16 residues. V was clipped by 0 bases and J by 8 bases, with 16 bases between them. CDR1 is LGHDT, CDR2 YNNKEL, per germline (reference sequence). CDR3 amino acids: CASSQDPAGGREKLFF. The DNA for the CDR3 is TGTGCCAGCAGCCAAGATCCGGCCGGGGGCAGGGAAAAACTGTTTTTT.

This clonotype was detected only a few times. This chain links TRBV9 with TRBJ1-2; tentatively, D is TRBD1 (6 bases). V was shortened by 0 bases and J by 7 bases, with 16 bases between the two germline ends. The CDR3 covers 15 residues. Germline assignment: CDR1 SGDLS and CDR2 YYNGEE. CDR3 nucleotides: TGTGCCAGCAGCGTAGGCCTAGGCCCGGACAGTGGCTACACCTTC. Its translation: CASSVGLGPDSGYTF.

This clonotype was counted between two and nine times. This chain uses TRBV7-6 with TRBJ2-1, with D perhaps TRBD2 (6 bases). CDR3 length: 17 residues. V dropped 2 bases and J dropped 1 base, with 15 bases sitting between them. Germline CDR1 SGHVS, CDR2 FNYEAQ. The DNA for the CDR3 is TGTGCCAGCAGCTTAACTTGGGGCGGGACGTCCTACAATGAGCAGTTCTTC. Its protein is CASSLTWGGTSYNEQFF.

This clonotype has a count of ten or more. V and J are TRBV5-1 and TRBJ2-1, with 11 bases lining up with TRBD2. After removal of 1 base from V and 5 bases from J, the junction contained 8 bases not matched to a gene. The CDR3 sequence is 17 residues long. Germline CDR1 is SGHRS and CDR2 is YFSETQ. This CDR3 reads CASSLLRLAGGNNEQFF. In DNA, the CDR3 is TGCGCCAGCAGCTTGTTGAGGCTAGCGGGAGGCAACAATGAGCAGTTCTTC.

This clonotype occurred many times. The chain has TRBV9 and TRBJ1-1; no reliable D call. The CDR3 has 14 residues. Germline V gene sequence: CDR1 SGDLS, CDR2 YYNGEE. V lost 3 bases to trimming and J lost 1 base, with 10 bases between them. The CDR3 DNA reads as TGTGCCAGCAGCGGGGCGGGTGAGAACACTGAAGCTTTCTTT. Translation gives CASSGAGENTEAFF.

This clonotype was detected ten times or more. The chain links TRBV28 to TRBJ1-1, with D possibly TRBD1 on 6 matching bases. The CDR3 extends over 17 amino acids. Between the trimmed V and J ends, which lost 3 bases and 2 bases, there was a span of 19 bases. Germline V gives CDR1 MDHEN, CDR2 SYDVKM. The CDR3 coding sequence is TGTGCCAGCAGTTTCGACAGGTACGATGGGGGTAACACTGAAGCTTTCTTT. This gives the protein CASSFDRYDGGNTEAFF.

This clonotype occurred many times. This chain joins TRBV19 and TRBJ2-1, with a tentative D call TRBD2 (6 bases). Germline loops: CDR1 LNHDA, CDR2 SQIVND (reference sequence). V was shortened by 6 bases and J by 5 bases, with 17 bases between the two germline ends. This CDR3 is built from 15 residues. The CDR3 DNA sequence: TGTGCCAGTAGCCAGTCTAGCGCACGAAACAATGAGCAGTTCTTC. This translates into CASSQSSARNNEQFF.

As regards this clonotype: This could be a read error, since a much larger clone is one nucleotide away. The rearrangement joins TRBV2 to TRBJ2-5; a weak D match, TRBD1 (6 bases). The DNA end lines up better with TRBJ2-1; the J call may be wrong. Germline CDR1 is SNHLY and CDR2 is FYNNEI. The CDR3 sequence is 11 residues long. CDR3 loop: CASSPDRSQFF. In DNA, the CDR3 is TGTGCCAGCAGCCCAGACAGGTCCCAGTTCTTC.

The V call is TRBV6-1, the J call TRBJ2-5; D might be TRBD2 (6 bases). The V end lost 3 bases, the J end lost 4 bases, and 24 bases lay between the germline ends. Germline assignment: CDR1 MNHNS and CDR2 SASEGT. The CDR3 is made up of 18 amino acids. CDR3: CASSDFGLAPGGGETQYF. The CDR3 nucleotides are TGTGCCAGCAGTGATTTTGGTCTAGCCCCCGGGGGAGGAGAGACCCAGTACTTC.

This clonotype was seen at least ten times. J is TRBJ2-5 and V is TRBV9, with TRBD2 matching 7 bases. In germline, CDR1 is SGDLS, CDR2 YYNGEE. The CDR3 has 16 amino acids. V trimming: 4 bases; J trimming: 0 bases; junction bases outside the gene matches: 9. CDR3 DNA sequence: TGTGCCAGCAGCCCCCGGGGAGGGAGGAACCAAGAGACCCAGTACTTC. Translating it yields CASSPRGGRNQETQYF.

A note on this clonotype: This sequence may be a read error, since a much larger clone differs from it by one base. V gene TRBV28 combines with J gene TRBJ2-1; weak D call: TRBD2 (6 bases). This CDR3 has 17 residues. Germline loops: CDR1 MDHEN, CDR2 SYDVKM. The CDR3 spells CASSEWVGLASDNGQFF. The CDR3 region has the DNA TGTGCCAGCAGTGAGTGGGTGGGCCTAGCGAGCGACAATGGGCAGTTCTTC.

V and J are TRBV10-2 and TRBJ2-7; TRBD2 might be the D (5 bases). The germline V gene encodes CDR1 WSHSY and CDR2 SAAADI. The CDR3 runs 15 residues. With 4 bases removed from V and 2 bases from J, the gap between germline ends came to 15 bases. The CDR3 DNA follows: TGCGCCAGCAGTGTGAGTGGGAGACCGCCCTACGAGCAGTACTTC. The encoded protein is CASSVSGRPPYEQYF.

This clonotype has a count of ten or more. The chain uses TRBV11-2 and TRBJ1-2; maybe TRBD1 (6 bases). From germline, CDR1 is SGHAT and CDR2 FQNNGV. Between the trimmed V and J ends, which lost 5 bases and 6 bases, there was a span of 16 bases. There are 14 residues in the CDR3. CDR3 coding DNA: TGTGCCAGCAGCCCCACCCGGGCAGGGGATGGCTACACCTTC. Translating it yields CASSPTRAGDGYTF.

This clonotype occurred a few times. The chain combines TRBV19 with TRBJ1-2, with D perhaps matching TRBD1 (5 bases). V shed 4 bases and J shed 0 bases, with 15 bases lying between them. Germline V CDR1 and CDR2: LNHDA, SQIVND (reference sequence). The CDR3 length is 16 residues. The CDR3 region has the DNA TGTGCCAGTAGTAGAAGACAGCCCGCGACTAACTATGGCTACACCTTC. It yields the protein CASSRRQPATNYGYTF.

The V and J genes are TRBV5-1 and TRBJ2-5, with D perhaps TRBD2 (5 bases). Trimming pared 4 bases from V and 2 bases from J, leaving 12 bases between. The germline V gene has CDR1 SGHRS and CDR2 YFSETQ. The CDR3 runs to 14 residues. Here the CDR3 DNA reads TGCGCCAGCAGCCCGGACTGGAGACAAGAGACCCAGTACTTC. Its translation is CASSPDWRQETQYF.

This clonotype was found many times. The gene calls are TRBV12-3 or TRBV12-4 and TRBJ1-3, with TRBD1 as a possible D gene (6 bases). V shed 6 bases and J shed 3 bases, with 15 bases lying between them. The CDR3 runs 15 residues. The CDR3 here is CASSPSGTYGNTIYF. DNA of the CDR3: TGTGCCAGCAGCCCCTCCGGGACATATGGAAACACCATATATTTT.

This chain joins TRBV4-3 and TRBJ2-5, with TRBD2 matching 8 bases. With V trimmed by 0 bases and J by 3 bases, 0 bases remained unmatched. CDR1 and CDR2 (germline): LGHNA, YSLEER. The CDR3 has 14 amino acids. CDR3 nucleotides: TGCGCCAGCAGCCAAGAACTAGCGGAAGAGACCCAGTACTTC. The encoded protein is CASSQELAEETQYF.

The chain carries TRBV7-9 and TRBJ2-3, with TRBD2 identical over 8 bases. After removal of 6 bases from V and 4 bases from J, the junction contained 9 bases not matched to a gene. Germline V gene data show CDR1 as SEHNR and CDR2 as FQNEAQ (reference sequence). The CDR3 is 15 residues long. The CDR3 nucleotides read TGTGCCAGCAGTCCCCCGGGGGGGGCCCCAGATACGCAGTATTTT. Translated: CASSPPGGAPDTQYF.

This clonotype was observed a few times. This chain joins TRBV6-1 and TRBJ1-5; no firm D call. In germline, CDR1 is MNHNS, CDR2 SASEGT. The ends were cut back, 6 bases at V and 0 bases at J, with 6 bases in the middle. This CDR3 has 13 amino acids. The CDR3 spells CASRVSSNQPQHF. The CDR3, as DNA: TGTGCCAGCAGGGTTAGTAGCAATCAGCCCCAGCATTTT.

This clonotype was found many times. CDR3 sequence (DNA): TGTGCCAGCAGTGGCCACGGGACAGGCATCAGGGAGCAGTTCTTC. Protein sequence: CASSGHGTGIREQFF. The V call is TRBV25-1, the J call TRBJ2-1; 8 bases line up with TRBD1. CDR1 and CDR2 (germline): MGHDK, SYGVNS. The CDR3 is made up of 15 amino acids. The V gene end was trimmed by 4 bases and the J gene end by 10 bases; junction bases not matched to a gene: 12.

The V and J genes are TRBV9 and TRBJ1-1; D is ambiguous. Germline V gene sequence: CDR1 SGDLS, CDR2 YYNGEE. The CDR3 spans 17 residues. V lost 0 bases, J lost 4 bases, and 19 bases lay in between. This CDR3 is CASSVEISGSSSTEAFF. CDR3 DNA sequence: TGTGCCAGCAGCGTAGAAATTTCAGGATCGTCCTCCACTGAAGCTTTCTTT.

V is TRBV30 and J is TRBJ1-1; D not resolved. The CDR3 loop spans 16 amino acids. V dropped 4 bases and J dropped 1 base, with 19 bases sitting between them. Per germline, CDR1 GTSNPN and CDR2 SVGIG (reference sequence). CDR3 DNA sequence: TGTGCCTGGACACTTGGACTCCGAACGGGGAACACTGAAGCTTTCTTT. This translates into CAWTLGLRTGNTEAFF.

The genes are TRBV11-1 and TRBJ1-3; tentative D call: TRBD1 (6 bases). V lost 5 bases to trimming and J lost 0 bases, with 26 bases between them. Per the germline V gene, CDR1 is SGHAT and CDR2 is FQDESV (reference sequence). CDR3 length: 20 residues. DNA for the CDR3: TGTGCCAGCAGCCCCGACAGGCGGAGCCTGGGCTTGATCTCTGGAAACACCATATATTTT. Residues: CASSPDRRSLGLISGNTIYF.

This clonotype has a count of ten or more. The chain has TRBV7-3 and TRBJ2-1, with D maybe TRBD2 (6 bases). V lost 2 bases and J 8 bases, leaving 16 bases between the germline ends. Per the germline V gene, CDR1 is SGHTA and CDR2 is FQGTGA. This CDR3 has 15 amino acids. CDR3 sequence: CASSLVGGPSDEQFF. The CDR3 nucleotides read TGTGCCAGCAGCTTAGTGGGAGGCCCTTCCGATGAGCAGTTCTTC.

The chain employs TRBV12-3 or TRBV12-4 and TRBJ2-7, with a weak D call TRBD2 (5 bases). This CDR3 region has 16 residues. V lost 3 bases and J 6 bases, leaving 21 bases between the germline ends. CDR3 nucleotides: TGTGCCAGCAGTTTCTCTCCGGACTTACGAGGGATCGAGCAGTACTTC. Protein sequence: CASSFSPDLRGIEQYF.

This clonotype showed up many times. CDR3: CASSVAGQETQYF. Here the CDR3 DNA reads TGTGCCAGCAGCGTAGCAGGGCAAGAGACCCAGTACTTC. V and J are TRBV9 and TRBJ2-5, with TRBD1 as a possible D gene (5 bases). The V gene's germline CDR1 is SGDLS and CDR2 YYNGEE. With 0 bases removed from V and 2 bases from J, the gap between germline ends came to 5 bases. CDR3 length: 13 residues.